The 32 T cell receptor beta chains below were found in one sample sequenced in a study of type 1 and type 2 diabetes patients. The PCR template was genomic DNA. A primer set of 30 forward and 13 reverse primers amplified the CDR3. TCRdb recomputed calls from the multiplex PCR reads with MiXCR, one row per CDR3 protein. The sample holds about 250,000 distinct CDR3 sequences; 47% are singletons and the top ten take about an eighth. Sequencing was carried out using peripheral blood mononuclear cells (PBMCs). The receptors were gathered from a man younger than 35 with type 2 diabetes.

In DNA form, the CDR3 reads TGTGCCAGCAGCCCCGTCGGCATTTGGGACAGGGGTCAAGAGACCCAGTACTTC. Translated: CASSPVGIWDRGQETQYF. The chain has TRBV7-7 and TRBJ2-5; 10 bases agree with TRBD1. Germline CDR1 is SSHAT and CDR2 is FNYEAQ (reference sequence). V was pared by 5 bases and J by 2 bases, with 14 bases of the junction left unmatched. This CDR3 spans 18 amino acids.

The chain is built from TRBV28 and TRBJ2-7, with D unclear. The length of the CDR3 is 14 residues. Germline V gene data show CDR1 as MDHEN and CDR2 as SYDVKM. V dropped 5 bases and J dropped 1 base, with 12 bases sitting between them. The CDR3 sequence: CASSQSIESYEQYF. The DNA for the CDR3 is TGTGCCAGCAGTCAATCCATCGAGTCCTACGAGCAGTACTTC.

In its sample, this clonotype was seen a few times. The chain links TRBV2 to TRBJ2-2; D ambiguous. From germline, CDR1 is SNHLY and CDR2 FYNNEI. V was shortened by 2 bases and J by 6 bases, with 7 bases between the two germline ends. This CDR3 region has 13 residues. CDR3 sequence (DNA): TGTGCCAGCAGTGAAAGGGCGGCCGGGGAGCTGTTTTTT. The encoded protein is CASSERAAGELFF.

The rearrangement joins TRBV19 to TRBJ2-7; TRBD1 aligns across 8 bases. This CDR3 is built from 15 residues. Trimming removed 4 bases from V and 4 bases from J; junction bases left unmatched: 9. Germline-derived CDR1 and CDR2 are LNHDA and SQIVND (reference sequence). The chain's CDR3 is CASSTPGQVDYEQYF. In DNA form, the CDR3 reads TGTGCCAGTAGTACACCGGGACAGGTCGATTACGAGCAGTACTTC. The variable domain in full, with the rest retrieved from reference TRBV19 and TRBJ2-7, is DGGITQSPKYLFRKEGQNVTLSCEQNLNHDAMYWYRQDPGQGLRLIYYSQIVNDFQKGDIAEGYSVSREKKESFPLTVTSAQKNPTAFYLCASSTPGQVDYEQYFGPGTRLTVT.

The chain uses TRBV2 and TRBJ1-1; the D is unclear. V was shortened by 4 bases and J by 7 bases, with 7 bases between the two germline ends. This CDR3 has 11 amino acids. Germline V gene lookup returns CDR1 SNHLY and CDR2 FYNNEI. The CDR3 coding sequence is TGTGCCAGCAGTGTTTACATTGAAGCTTTCTTT. The encoded protein is CASSVYIEAFF. Full variable domain (rest looked up from reference TRBV2 and TRBJ1-1): EPEVTQTPSHQVTQMGQEVILRCVPISNHLYFYWYRQILGQKVEFLVSFYNNEISEKSEIFDDQFSVERPDGSNFTLKIRSTKLEDSAMYFCASSVYIEAFFGQGTRLTVV.

The chain has TRBV6-6 and TRBJ2-7, with TRBD1 identical over 8 bases. This CDR3 is 15 amino acids long. Losses at the gene ends were 6 bases for V and 4 bases for J; bases not matched to a gene: 11. Germline V gene sequence: CDR1 MNHNY, CDR2 SVGAGI (reference sequence). CDR3 in amino acids: CASSPGTGRFYEQYF. The CDR3 bases are TGTGCCAGCAGCCCCGGGACAGGAAGATTTTACGAGCAGTACTTC.

This clonotype was seen a few times. V gene TRBV6-6 combines with J gene TRBJ1-5, with TRBD1 as a possible D gene (6 bases). The length of the CDR3 is 15 residues. V was trimmed by 6 bases and J by 2 bases, leaving 14 bases between them. The germline V gene encodes CDR1 MNHNY and CDR2 SVGAGI (reference sequence). The CDR3 loop reads CASSVQGSGNQPQHF. The CDR3 DNA sequence: TGTGCCAGCAGCGTACAGGGTAGTGGCAATCAGCCCCAGCATTTT.

The chain employs TRBV10-1 and TRBJ2-1, with 13 bases identical to TRBD2. The V gene's germline CDR1 is WNHNN and CDR2 SYGVQD (reference sequence). The CDR3 length is 15 residues. The trim removed 8 bases at V and 7 bases at J, leaving 8 bases unmatched. The CDR3 protein is CASPTSGRGLNEQFF. In DNA form, the CDR3 reads TGCGCCAGCCCTACTAGCGGGAGGGGACTTAATGAGCAGTTCTTC.

This clonotype was counted many times. This chain connects TRBV25-1 to TRBJ2-7; D ambiguous. The CDR3 spans 10 residues. Germline CDR1 MGHDK, CDR2 SYGVNS. Deletions cut 8 bases from V and 4 bases from J, with 6 bases between. The CDR3 here is CASARYEQYF. As DNA, the CDR3 is TGTGCCAGCGCCAGGTACGAGCAGTACTTC.

This clonotype was detected a few times. The chain uses TRBV19 and TRBJ1-1, with D perhaps matching TRBD1 (5 bases). There are 16 residues in the CDR3. The V end was cut by 7 bases, the J end by 5 bases, with 23 bases between. CDR1 is LNHDA, CDR2 SQIVND, per germline (reference sequence). DNA for the CDR3: TGTGCCAGTATCCCCGCAGGCTGGGGCGGATCGACTGAAGCTTTCTTT. Its protein is CASIPAGWGGSTEAFF.

V usage is TRBV28 and J usage is TRBJ2-7; 10 positions match TRBD1. J lost 8 bases, V lost 5 bases, and 12 bases had no gene match. CDR3 length: 15 residues. Per germline, CDR1 MDHEN and CDR2 SYDVKM. The CDR3 protein is CASSAGTGAFDKQYF. DNA of the CDR3: TGTGCCAGCAGTGCCGGGACAGGGGCGTTCGACAAGCAGTACTTC. The full variable domain, its missing parts supplied by reference TRBV28 and TRBJ2-7, is DVKVTQSSRYLVKRTGEKVFLECVQDMDHENMFWYRQDPGLGLRLIYFSYDVKMKEKGDIPEGYSVSREKKERFSLILESASTNQTSMYLCASSAGTGAFDKQYFGPGTRLTVT.

Only a few counts were recorded for this clonotype. The chain carries TRBV7-2 and TRBJ2-7; TRBD2 is a possible D gene (6 bases). This CDR3 is 12 amino acids long. Germline CDR1 and CDR2: SGHTA and FQGNSA. V lost 7 bases, J lost 3 bases, and 10 bases lay in between. CDR3 sequence (DNA): TGTGCCAGCATCCGGGGGTTCTACGAGCAGTACTTC. It yields the protein CASIRGFYEQYF.

The V gene is TRBV20-1, the J gene TRBJ1-1; possible D gene TRBD1, 5 bases. This CDR3 has 15 residues. V gave up 3 bases and J gave up 4 bases, with 18 bases separating them. Per germline, CDR1 DFQATT and CDR2 SNEGSKA (reference sequence). CDR3 region: CSASPLDKKGTEAFF. The CDR3 DNA follows: TGCAGTGCTAGCCCCTTGGACAAAAAGGGCACTGAAGCTTTCTTT.

The V gene is TRBV25-1, the J gene TRBJ1-5; D is unresolved. Germline V gene sequence: CDR1 MGHDK, CDR2 SYGVNS. The CDR3 consists of 11 residues. V lost 8 bases to trimming and J lost 9 bases, with 11 bases between them. This CDR3 is CASGDTVPQHF. The CDR3 DNA sequence: TGTGCCAGCGGAGACACCGTGCCCCAGCATTTT.

The rearrangement uses TRBV29-1 and TRBJ1-2; D not resolved. The germline V gene encodes CDR1 SQVTM and CDR2 ANQGSEA. The V end lost 4 bases, the J end lost 2 bases, and 11 bases lay between the germline ends. The CDR3 totals 13 residues. CDR3: CSVGPLLNYGYTF. CDR3 DNA: TGCAGCGTTGGGCCCCTCCTCAACTATGGCTACACCTTC.

This clonotype was observed a few times. CDR3 coding DNA: TGTGCCAGCAGCACCGGTTACACAGATACGCAGTATTTT. Protein product: CASSTGYTDTQYF. V is TRBV12-5 and J is TRBJ2-3; D is unclear. Germline CDR1 LGHNT, CDR2 FRNRAP. This CDR3 is 13 amino acids long.

The chain carries TRBV7-3 and TRBJ2-1; 9 bases fit TRBD1. Per the germline V gene, CDR1 is SGHTA and CDR2 is FQGTGA. CDR3 size: 16 residues. V gave up 1 base and J gave up 6 bases; unmatched junction bases: 7. CDR3: CASSLSGTGFLNEQFF. CDR3 in DNA: TGTGCCAGCAGCTTAAGTGGGACAGGGTTTCTCAATGAGCAGTTCTTC. The full variable domain, with the rest looked up from reference TRBV7-3 and TRBJ2-1, is GAGVSQTPSNKVTEKGKYVELRCDPISGHTALYWYRQSLGQGPEFLIYFQGTGAADDSGLPNDRFFAVRPEGSVSTLKIQRTERGDSAVYLCASSLSGTGFLNEQFFGPGTRLTVL.

V usage is TRBV7-6 and J usage is TRBJ2-7; D possibly corresponds to TRBD1 (5 bases). The germline gives CDR1 SGHVS, CDR2 FNYEAQ. V was clipped by 2 bases and J by 3 bases, with 11 bases between them. CDR3 size: 14 residues. In nucleotides, the CDR3 is TGTGCCAGCAGCTTAAGGGGTATCGGCTACGAGCAGTACTTC. Its protein product is CASSLRGIGYEQYF.

This clonotype appeared a few times. CDR3 in amino acids: CASSVEGSTTEAFF. CDR3 DNA sequence: TGTGCCAGCAGCGTGGAGGGATCGACCACTGAAGCTTTCTTT. V and J are TRBV9 and TRBJ1-1, with unresolved D. Looked up from germline, CDR1 is SGDLS and CDR2 is YYNGEE. This CDR3 comprises 14 residues. V lost 2 bases and J lost 4, with 12 bases in between.

V gene TRBV12-3 or TRBV12-4 combines with J gene TRBJ2-7; TRBD2 agrees at 8 bases. The CDR3 runs 12 residues. J lost 10 bases, V lost 0 bases, and 2 bases had no gene match. This chain's CDR3 is CASSLASGTQYF. Here the CDR3 DNA reads TGTGCCAGCAGTTTAGCTAGCGGGACTCAGTACTTC.

The gene calls are TRBV14 and TRBJ1-1, with a tentative D call TRBD1 (6 bases). Germline-derived CDR1 and CDR2 are SGHDN and FVKESK. The V end was cut by 6 bases, the J end by 0 bases, with 14 bases between. The CDR3 spans 15 residues. The CDR3 sequence is CASSRQAIMNTEAFF. CDR3 DNA sequence: TGTGCCAGCAGTAGACAGGCTATCATGAACACTGAAGCTTTCTTT. The whole variable domain, remainder taken from reference TRBV14 and TRBJ1-1, is EAGVTQFPSHSVIEKGQTVTLRCDPISGHDNLYWYRRVMGKEIKFLLHFVKESKQDESGMPNNRFLAERTGGTYSTLKVQPAELEDSGVYFCASSRQAIMNTEAFFGQGTRLTVV.

The rearrangement joins TRBV5-1 to TRBJ2-2; the match to TRBD2 covers 9 bases. Germline V gene lookup returns CDR1 SGHRS and CDR2 YFSETQ. The ends lost 1 base at V and 0 bases at J; junction bases unmatched: 7. The CDR3 extends over 18 amino acids. CDR3 loop: CASSLWGSGGSNTGELFF. In DNA form, the CDR3 reads TGCGCCAGCAGCTTGTGGGGTAGCGGGGGCTCGAACACCGGGGAGCTGTTTTTT.

This clonotype has more than one count but fewer than ten. The chain is built from TRBV20-1 and TRBJ1-2; no clear D. Trimming removed 1 base at V and 8 bases at J, with 8 bases between. The V gene's germline CDR1 is DFQATT and CDR2 SNEGSKA (reference sequence). This CDR3 contains 11 residues. This CDR3 reads CSARGSGGYTF. Here the CDR3 DNA reads TGCAGTGCTAGAGGTTCCGGGGGCTACACCTTC.

J is TRBJ1-2 and V is TRBV4-2, with 8 bases that match TRBD1. V was pared by 4 bases and J by 5 bases, with 9 bases of the junction left unmatched. CDR1 and CDR2 from the germline V gene are LGHNA and YNFKEQ. The length of the CDR3 is 15 residues. DNA of the CDR3: TGTGCCAGCAGCCCGACGACAGGGGTAATTTATGGCTACACCTTC. Protein sequence: CASSPTTGVIYGYTF.

The chain recombines TRBV7-8 with TRBJ2-3, with no clear D. The V end lost 6 bases, the J end lost 10 bases, and 17 bases lay between the germline ends. The CDR3 has 13 residues. The germline V gene has CDR1 SGHVS and CDR2 FQNEAQ. The CDR3 sequence: CASSYFANDAQYF. The CDR3 coding sequence is TGTGCCAGCAGTTACTTCGCTAATGATGCGCAGTATTTT.

This clonotype was counted a few times. This chain joins TRBV7-9 and TRBJ2-5; TRBD2 agrees at 11 bases. The CDR3 totals 15 residues. J was trimmed by 5 bases and V by 5 bases; bases with no gene match: 7. Germline V CDR1 and CDR2: SEHNR, FQNEAQ (reference sequence). CDR3 protein: CASSIVAGGEETQYF. CDR3 DNA: TGTGCCAGCAGCATCGTAGCGGGAGGGGAGGAGACCCAGTACTTC.

This clonotype was found once. This chain joins TRBV20-1 and TRBJ2-1; weak D call: TRBD1 (5 bases). The J call may not be correct, given that the DNA end is closer to TRBJ2-7. Germline CDR1 reads DFQATT; CDR2 reads SNEGSKA (reference sequence). The CDR3 length is 15 residues. The CDR3 sequence: CSATGDSVLSYEQYF. Here the CDR3 DNA reads TGCAGTGCGACCGGAGACAGCGTTCTTTCCTACGAGCAGTACTTC.

The CDR3 spells CASSPTTGGIFDTQYF. The CDR3 bases are TGTGCCAGCAGTCCCACCACAGGGGGGATTTTTGATACGCAGTATTTT. V is TRBV6-1 and J is TRBJ2-3; 8 bases fit TRBD1. The CDR3 sequence is 16 residues long. CDR1 and CDR2 from the germline V gene are MNHNS and SASEGT. The V segment lost 5 bases and the J segment 6 bases; nucleotides outside the gene matches: 13.

This clonotype was counted between two and nine times. The rearrangement joins TRBV28 to TRBJ1-2; D is uncertain. CDR3 size: 13 residues. CDR1 is MDHEN and CDR2 is SYDVKM in the germline V gene. V was clipped by 2 bases and J by 2 bases, with 6 bases between them. The CDR3 protein is CASSLGQNYGYTF. CDR3 sequence (DNA): TGTGCCAGCAGTTTAGGGCAGAACTATGGCTACACCTTC.

There are a few counts of this clonotype. V gene TRBV7-2 combines with J gene TRBJ2-7; the D is unclear. CDR3 size: 14 residues. Germline assignment: CDR1 SGHTA and CDR2 FQGNSA. The ends were cut back, 1 base at V and 0 bases at J, with 7 bases in the middle. CDR3 protein: CASSLVSNSYEQYF. DNA for the CDR3: TGTGCCAGCAGCTTAGTCTCCAACTCCTACGAGCAGTACTTC.

This clonotype was picked up a small number of times. The chain joins TRBV6-6 to TRBJ2-3; no clear D. This CDR3 spans 14 amino acids. Germline V gene data show CDR1 as MNHNY and CDR2 as SVGAGI (reference sequence). V was cut by 2 bases and J by 2 bases, with 8 bases left in between. The CDR3 reads CASSYDFNTDTQYF. The CDR3 nucleotides are TGTGCCAGCAGTTACGATTTCAACACAGATACGCAGTATTTT.

This rearrangement joins TRBV9 to TRBJ2-1; the D gene is possibly TRBD1 (6 bases). The germline V gene has CDR1 SGDLS and CDR2 YYNGEE. V was cut by 4 bases and J by 5 bases, with 7 bases left in between. The CDR3 contains 12 residues. For the CDR3, the DNA is TGTGCCAGCAGCCGGACAGACAATGAGCAGTTCTTC. Its translation is CASSRTDNEQFF.